The 30 T cell receptor beta chains presented below share a single source sample, sequenced in a study of shared clonotypes between healthy human individuals (dated by TCRdb to 2018 to 2021). Library construction relied on the immunoSEQ multiplex PCR assay. Here the immuneACCESS table is served through TCRdb, limited to in-frame sequences with V and J called. Missing clones are a known gap in these copies; in checked studies unresolved V genes cover under half, and the rest lacks a known reason. The sample contains about 1.1 million clones, 70% to 80% of them found a single time. The ten largest clonotypes hold almost 0.9% of the sample. Sequences were obtained from memory CD4+ T cells from PBMCs. What the cell subset or site label conveys for this sample: CD45RA-negative fraction. These receptors came from a man between 18 and 29 years old in good health. Some clones in this sample may be carry-over from other donors' samples.

In its sample, this clone was seen once. The rearrangement links TRBV5-1 to TRBJ1-1; TRBD1 matches at 9 bases. J gave up 8 bases and V 2 bases, and 7 bases lay outside the gene matches. The CDR3 extends over 14 amino acids. CDR1 SGHRS and CDR2 YFSETQ come from the germline V gene. The CDR3 DNA reads TGCGCCAGCAGCTTATCCGGGACAGGGAACGAAGCTTTCTTT. Translated, it gives CASSLSGTGNEAFF.

This clone was found a few times. The J gene is TRBJ2-1, the V gene TRBV29-1; TRBD2 aligns across 8 bases. CDR1 and CDR2 (germline): SQVTM, ANQGSEA. This CDR3 contains 14 residues. Trimming removed 5 bases from V and 0 bases from J; junction bases left unmatched: 3. CDR3 DNA sequence: TGCAGCGTTAGCGGGAGTCTCTCCTACAATGAGCAGTTCTTC. It encodes CSVSGSLSYNEQFF.

V is TRBV25-1 and J is TRBJ2-5; no clear D. This CDR3 region has 14 residues. CDR1 is MGHDK, CDR2 SYGVNS, per germline. V gave up 3 bases and J gave up 0 bases, with 8 bases separating them. The CDR3 nucleotides read TGTGCCAGCAGTGATTCCGAGTACCAAGAGACCCAGTACTTC. Translated: CASSDSEYQETQYF.

The rearrangement joins TRBV6-1 to TRBJ1-4; TRBD1 is a possible D gene (5 bases). CDR3 length equals 15 residues. The V gene's germline CDR1 is MNHNS and CDR2 SASEGT. V gave up 7 bases and J gave up 2 bases, with 14 bases separating them. Here the CDR3 DNA reads TGTGCCAGCACAGAAAGGGGAAGTACTAATGAAAAACTGTTTTTT. As protein: CASTERGSTNEKLFF.

CDR3 nucleotide sequence: TGCGCCAGCAGTTGCCCGGGACAGGGGGTTAGGGCATACATAATTAACTATGGCTACACCTTC. Protein: CASSCPGQGVRAYIINYGYTF. V and J are TRBV5-1 and TRBJ1-2, with TRBD1 matching over 11 bases. The junction had 22 bases not matched to a gene; V was cut back by 5 bases and J by 1 base. Per germline, CDR1 SGHRS and CDR2 YFSETQ. The CDR3 spans 21 residues.

V is TRBV6-5 and J is TRBJ2-5, with 7 bases identical to TRBD1. The germline V gene has CDR1 MNHEY and CDR2 SVGAGI. The CDR3 has 14 residues. The ends lost 5 bases at V and 7 bases at J; junction bases unmatched: 10. The DNA of the CDR3 is TGTGCCAGCAGTCGGGACAGCCTCCGCGGGACCCAGTACTTC. This encodes CASSRDSLRGTQYF.

V gene TRBV28 combines with J gene TRBJ1-5; 9 bases fit TRBD1. The CDR3 has 14 residues. Germline V lookup: CDR1 MDHEN, CDR2 SYDVKM. The V gene end was trimmed by 7 bases and the J gene end by 6 bases; junction bases not matched to a gene: 7. Here the CDR3 DNA reads TGTGCCAGCAAAACAGGGGGCCTCGTTCAGCCCCAGCATTTT. Translated: CASKTGGLVQPQHF.

The chain recombines TRBV5-1 with TRBJ1-1; no clear D gene. This CDR3 spans 14 amino acids. Trimming stripped 7 bases from V and 1 base from J, with 14 bases between. Germline lookup yields CDR1 SGHRS and CDR2 YFSETQ. The CDR3 sequence is CASADAQPNTEAFF. The CDR3 bases are TGCGCCAGCGCCGACGCACAGCCGAACACTGAAGCTTTCTTT.

The chain uses TRBV7-9 and TRBJ1-2, with D uncertain. V dropped 4 bases and J dropped 1 base, with 13 bases sitting between them. The CDR3 loop spans 15 amino acids. Germline assignment: CDR1 SEHNR and CDR2 FQNEAQ (reference sequence). CDR3 in amino acids: CASSSTPNVNYGYTF. The CDR3 DNA sequence: TGTGCCAGCAGCTCCACTCCGAATGTTAACTATGGCTACACCTTC. The whole variable domain, remainder taken from reference TRBV7-9 and TRBJ1-2, is DTGVSQNPRHKITKRGQNVTFRCDPISEHNRLYWYRQTLGQGPEFLTYFQNEAQLEKSRLLSDRFSAERPKGSFSTLEIQRTEQGDSAMYLCASSSTPNVNYGYTFGSGTRLTVV.

The V gene is TRBV2, the J gene TRBJ1-2; 8 bases match TRBD1. CDR3 length: 13 residues. The ends lost 3 bases at V and 6 bases at J; junction bases unmatched: 3. Germline V gives CDR1 SNHLY, CDR2 FYNNEI. The CDR3 protein is CASSDGRGHGYTF. In DNA, the CDR3 is TGTGCCAGCAGTGATGGCAGGGGGCATGGCTACACCTTC.

The gene calls are TRBV29-1 and TRBJ2-2, with D uncertain. Germline assignment: CDR1 SQVTM and CDR2 ANQGSEA. The CDR3 consists of 14 residues. Between the trimmed V and J ends, which lost 1 base and 5 bases, there was a span of 11 bases. The CDR3 DNA sequence: TGCAGCGTTGAAGCCCTAGGGCGGACCGGGGAGCTGTTTTTT. The encoded protein is CSVEALGRTGELFF.

The rearrangement uses TRBV7-2 and TRBJ1-2; TRBD1 might be the D (6 bases). This CDR3 spans 15 amino acids. From germline, CDR1 is SGHTA and CDR2 FQGNSA. V dropped 5 bases and J dropped 4 bases, with 17 bases sitting between them. In DNA form, the CDR3 reads TGTGCCAGCAGCCCCGGGGTCCACAGGGTCTATGGCTACACCTTC. Translating gives CASSPGVHRVYGYTF.

The chain is built from TRBV7-9 and TRBJ2-5; the D gene is possibly TRBD1 (6 bases). V lost 4 bases, J lost 1 base, and 16 bases lay in between. The CDR3 contains 16 residues. Germline assignment: CDR1 SEHNR and CDR2 FQNEAQ (reference sequence). The CDR3 loop is CASSSWDTHPQETQYF. CDR3 in DNA: TGTGCCAGCAGCTCGTGGGACACCCACCCCCAAGAGACCCAGTACTTC.

This clone was detected once. The chain is built from TRBV28 and TRBJ2-5, with 7 bases lining up with TRBD2. Germline trimming cut 1 base from V and 8 bases from J; bases unmatched to any gene: 4. Germline assignment: CDR1 MDHEN and CDR2 SYDVKM. This CDR3 region has 13 residues. The CDR3 is CASSLSSGPTQYF. The CDR3 DNA reads as TGTGCCAGCAGTTTATCTAGCGGCCCCACCCAGTACTTC.

V usage is TRBV7-9 and J usage is TRBJ1-2; 7 nucleotides align to TRBD1. This CDR3 region has 15 residues. Trimming at V came to 6 bases and at J to 2 bases, leaving 9 bases not matched to a gene. Germline loops: CDR1 SEHNR, CDR2 FQNEAQ (reference sequence). The CDR3: CASRRGQDSNYGYTF. DNA for the CDR3: TGTGCCAGCAGACGTGGACAGGACTCCAACTATGGCTACACCTTC.

This chain uses TRBV18 with TRBJ1-1; D is possibly TRBD1 (5 bases). The length of the CDR3 is 13 residues. The V end was cut by 8 bases, the J end by 1 base, with 11 bases between. Germline CDR1 is KGHSH and CDR2 is LQKENI. Here the CDR3 reads CASHIQGNTEAFF. In nucleotides, the CDR3 is TGTGCCAGCCATATTCAGGGGAACACTGAAGCTTTCTTT. Variable domain in full (rest from reference TRBV18 and TRBJ1-1): NAGVMQNPRHLVRRRGQEARLRCSPMKGHSHVYWYRQLPEEGLKFMVYLQKENIIDESGMPKERFSAEFPKEGPSILRIQQVVRGDSAAYFCASHIQGNTEAFFGQGTRLTVV.

The chain recombines TRBV5-1 with TRBJ2-2; TRBD2 matches 12 bases. CDR3 size: 20 residues. V lost 3 bases to trimming and J lost 2 bases; unmatched junction nucleotides: 14. Germline loops: CDR1 SGHRS, CDR2 YFSETQ. The CDR3 nucleotides are TGCGCCAGCAGCTGGAGCTTGGAGCTAGCGGGAGGGTATAACACCGGGGAGCTGTTTTTT. Its translation: CASSWSLELAGGYNTGELFF.

The gene calls are TRBV29-1 and TRBJ2-7, with D perhaps TRBD1 (6 bases). The germline V gene has CDR1 SQVTM and CDR2 ANQGSEA. The CDR3 consists of 13 residues. Trimming removed 4 bases from V and 4 bases from J, with 14 bases in between. CDR3 coding DNA: TGCAGCGTTGGGGCAGGGGTCCTTTACGAGCAGTACTTC. Translated, it gives CSVGAGVLYEQYF.

This chain joins TRBV2 and TRBJ1-3, with D possibly being TRBD1 (5 bases). The CDR3 loop spans 17 amino acids. V gave up 1 base and J gave up 4 bases, with 17 bases separating them. Germline CDR1 reads SNHLY; CDR2 reads FYNNEI. The CDR3 protein is CASSEGAGTKGGNTIYF. The CDR3 coding sequence is TGTGCCAGCAGTGAAGGGGCCGGGACCAAGGGGGGAAACACCATATATTTT.

The CDR3 reads CASSIGRGTATNEKLFF. The CDR3 nucleotides are TGTGCCAGTAGTATCGGTAGGGGAACCGCAACTAATGAAAAACTGTTTTTT. The rearrangement uses TRBV19 and TRBJ1-4, with TRBD1 as a possible D gene (5 bases). This CDR3 contains 17 residues. V was pared by 3 bases and J by 0 bases, with 14 bases between. Germline assignment: CDR1 LNHDA and CDR2 SQIVND (reference sequence). The entire variable domain, with the rest obtained from reference TRBV19 and TRBJ1-4, is as follows: DGGITQSPKYLFRKEGQNVTLSCEQNLNHDAMYWYRQDPGQGLRLIYYSQIVNDFQKGDIAEGYSVSREKKESFPLTVTSAQKNPTAFYLCASSIGRGTATNEKLFFGSGTQLSVL.

V is TRBV28 and J is TRBJ2-2; tentative D call: TRBD2 (5 bases). Germline V gene lookup returns CDR1 MDHEN and CDR2 SYDVKM. The CDR3 length is 15 residues. The germline V and J ends were trimmed by 4 bases and 0 bases, with 9 bases remaining between them. The CDR3, as DNA: TGTGCCAGCAGTTATGCGGGTGCGAACACCGGGGAGCTGTTTTTT. It translates to CASSYAGANTGELFF.

The chain joins TRBV7-3 to TRBJ2-1; 14 positions match TRBD2. V dropped 5 bases and J dropped 7; count of bases not matched to a gene: 7. Germline V lookup: CDR1 SGHTA, CDR2 FQGTGA. The CDR3 runs to 16 residues. Written as DNA, the CDR3 is TGTGCCAGCAGCGAGTTGGGGACTAGCGGGAGTAATGAGCAGTTCTTC. Translating it yields CASSELGTSGSNEQFF.

This chain joins TRBV7-3 and TRBJ2-1; D perhaps matches TRBD2 (6 bases). The length of the CDR3 is 16 residues. V lost 1 base and J 9 bases, leaving 19 bases between the germline ends. Germline V gene lookup returns CDR1 SGHTA and CDR2 FQGTGA. The CDR3 is CASSLNLGLGRGEQFF. The DNA for the CDR3 is TGTGCCAGCAGCTTAAATCTGGGCCTGGGGCGGGGTGAGCAGTTCTTC.

This clone has only a few counts. The CDR3 sequence: CASSPNYRGENTEAFF. The CDR3 DNA follows: TGTGCCAGCAGTCCCAATTACAGGGGGGAGAACACTGAAGCTTTCTTT. The V and J genes are TRBV28 and TRBJ1-1; 8 nucleotides line up with TRBD1. Germline values: CDR1 MDHEN, CDR2 SYDVKM. The CDR3 spans 16 residues. The trim removed 5 bases at V and 1 base at J, leaving 9 bases unmatched.

The rearrangement links TRBV6-1 to TRBJ1-1, with 8 nucleotides matching TRBD1. The CDR3 is made up of 15 amino acids. The V gene's germline CDR1 is MNHNS and CDR2 SASEGT. V shed 8 bases, J shed 1 base, and the junction held 9 bases outside the gene matches. CDR3 sequence reads: CASVVTGQGNTEAFF. The CDR3 DNA reads as TGTGCCAGCGTTGTGACCGGACAGGGGAACACTGAAGCTTTCTTT.

Of note for this clone: The same CDR3 arises from other DNA sequences in this sample as well. The chain is built from TRBV6-5 and TRBJ2-1; unclear D gene. Trimming stripped 0 bases from V and 1 base from J, with 7 bases between. This CDR3 has 15 residues. Germline-derived CDR1 and CDR2 are MNHEY and SVGAGI. The DNA of the CDR3 is TGTGCCAGCAGTTACTCCGGCAGTTCCTACAATGAGCAGTTCTTC. Protein product: CASSYSGSSYNEQFF.

The V gene is TRBV6-6, the J gene TRBJ1-5; no clear D. Germline values: CDR1 MNHNY, CDR2 SVGAGI (reference sequence). Between the trimmed V and J ends, which lost 7 bases and 9 bases, there was a span of 19 bases. The CDR3 totals 14 residues. DNA of the CDR3: TGTGCCAGCATGGTAGGTGATCTAGATTCGCCCCAGCATTTT. Translated: CASMVGDLDSPQHF.

The chain has TRBV23-1 and TRBJ1-2, with unresolved D. TRBV23-1 carries the ORF label, with uncertain function. This CDR3 spans 13 amino acids. Between the trimmed V and J ends, which lost 4 bases and 12 bases, there was a span of 18 bases. For the CDR3, the DNA is TGCGCCAGCAGTCCCCCCGCCCGCCCGGTAAACACCTTC. This gives the protein CASSPPARPVNTF.

V and J are TRBV2 and TRBJ1-1; no firm D call. There are 15 residues in the CDR3. Germline V lookup: CDR1 SNHLY, CDR2 FYNNEI. Trimming stripped 1 base from V and 4 bases from J, with 13 bases between. CDR3 in amino acids: CASSEVRGTGTEAFF. The DNA of the CDR3 is TGTGCCAGCAGTGAAGTACGGGGTACGGGCACTGAAGCTTTCTTT.

The chain joins TRBV7-2 to TRBJ2-1; the D gene is possibly TRBD2 (6 bases). The germline V gene has CDR1 SGHTA and CDR2 FQGNSA. The ends were cut back, 5 bases at V and 15 bases at J, with 17 bases in the middle. This CDR3 is built from 12 residues. CDR3 protein: CASSLGLTAGFF. The CDR3, as DNA: TGTGCCAGCAGCCTGGGACTTACCGCTGGGTTCTTC.